This T cell receptor beta chain was sequenced for a study of blood T cell repertoires in COVID-19. Study in general: Sources were T cells, B-cell-depleted T cells, or PBMCs; the material itself was cDNA or gDNA.

Donors were grouped by their self-reported clinical history. Donors of Cohort 3 who recovered were those that had two negative PCRs, clearance, or symptom resolution. Germline CDR1 SEHNR, CDR2 FQNEAQ (reference sequence). The length of the CDR3 is 15 residues. Trimming took off 5 bases at V and 0 bases at J, with 11 bases between the two ends. The assay was immunoSEQ multiplex PCR, and TCRdb's table has in-frame clones only and misses some. The sample contains just over 300,000 clones, approximately 91% of which appear only once. The rearrangement uses TRBV7-9 and TRBJ1-3; maybe TRBD1 (6 bases). The TCR comes from a woman between 40 and 50 years old who had recovered from COVID-19. Sequences were obtained from PBMCs or T cells enriched from blood (not recorded which). The CDR3 loop is CASSQDRSSGNTIYF. In nucleotides, the CDR3 is TGTGCCAGCAGCCAAGACAGGAGCTCTGGAAACACCATATATTTT.